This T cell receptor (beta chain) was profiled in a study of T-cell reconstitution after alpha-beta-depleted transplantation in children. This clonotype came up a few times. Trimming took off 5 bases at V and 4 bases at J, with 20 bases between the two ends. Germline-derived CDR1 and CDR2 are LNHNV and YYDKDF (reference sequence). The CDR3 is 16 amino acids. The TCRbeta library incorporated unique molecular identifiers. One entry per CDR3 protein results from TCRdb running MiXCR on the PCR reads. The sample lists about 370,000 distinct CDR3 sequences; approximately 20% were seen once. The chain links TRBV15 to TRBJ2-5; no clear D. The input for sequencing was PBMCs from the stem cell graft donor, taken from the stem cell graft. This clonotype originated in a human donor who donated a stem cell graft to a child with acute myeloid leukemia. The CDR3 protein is CATSRDQAMVGETQYF. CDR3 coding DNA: TGTGCCACCAGCCGCGACCAGGCAATGGTCGGAGAGACCCAGTACTTC.